The 25 T cell receptor beta chains below come from one sample, sequenced in a study of OX40 agonist ivuxolimab in advanced cancers. Some clones are missing from TCRdb's copy, which holds only in-frame ones; the method was immunoSEQ multiplex PCR. This sample has 61,000 or so clones; 86% occur once, and the top ten carry 0.95% to 1.5%. This specimen consisted of CD4+ or CD8+ T cells sorted from blood, obtained in a trial of the OX40 agonist ivuxolimab. These receptors all stem from an adult with an advanced solid tumor such as melanoma, head and neck, liver or kidney cancer.

The V gene is TRBV6-1, the J gene TRBJ2-1; tentatively, D is TRBD1 or TRBD2 (5 bases each). Germline CDR1 MNHNS, CDR2 SASEGT. Trimming took 4 bases from V and 8 from J, leaving 18 bases between them. CDR3 length equals 15 residues. The CDR3 loop is CASSGYSPRGDEQFF. The DNA of the CDR3 is TGTGCCAGCAGTGGGTACTCCCCCAGAGGGGATGAGCAGTTCTTC.

V and J are TRBV2 and TRBJ1-1; 7 nucleotides line up with TRBD1. Germline CDR1 and CDR2: SNHLY and FYNNEI. CDR3 length equals 12 residues. Unmatched junction bases numbered 4, after V lost 6 bases and J lost 6 bases. In DNA form, the CDR3 reads TGTGCCAGCAGAAACAGGGGTCCTGAAGCTTTCTTT. Protein: CASRNRGPEAFF.

The chain carries TRBV18 and TRBJ2-2; TRBD1 aligns across 8 bases. With 4 bases clipped from V and 1 base from J, the junction kept 2 bases outside the gene matches. Germline CDR1 KGHSH, CDR2 LQKENI. The CDR3 consists of 15 residues. This CDR3 is CASSLRGQNTGELFF. In DNA form, the CDR3 reads TGTGCCAGCTCACTCAGGGGGCAGAACACCGGGGAGCTGTTTTTT.

V gene TRBV7-3 combines with J gene TRBJ2-1; the D gene is possibly TRBD1 (5 bases). Trimming removed 2 bases at V and 2 bases at J, with 13 bases between. The CDR3 covers 16 residues. Germline V gene sequence: CDR1 SGHTA, CDR2 FQGTGA. The CDR3 spells CASSLSATAPYNEQFF. The CDR3 region has the DNA TGTGCCAGCAGCTTATCCGCGACAGCCCCCTACAATGAGCAGTTCTTC.

Only one count was recorded for this clone. V usage is TRBV5-1 and J usage is TRBJ2-7; 9 bases fit TRBD1. Germline-derived CDR1 and CDR2 are SGHRS and YFSETQ. This CDR3 is 14 amino acids long. After removal of 4 bases from V and 4 bases from J, the junction contained 6 bases not matched to a gene. The CDR3 loop is CASSPTGGSYEQYF. Written as DNA, the CDR3 is TGCGCCAGCAGCCCCACAGGGGGCAGTTACGAGCAGTACTTC. The full variable domain, rest sourced from reference TRBV5-1 and TRBJ2-7, is KAGVTQTPRYLIKTRGQQVTLSCSPISGHRSVSWYQQTPGQGLQFLFEYFSETQRNKGNFPGRFSGRQFSNSRSEMNVSTLELGDSALYLCASSPTGGSYEQYFGPGTRLTVT.

This clone was detected a few times. CDR3 DNA: TGTGCCAGCAGCATGACAGATAGCAATCAGCCCCAGCATTTT. It translates to CASSMTDSNQPQHF. This sequence joins TRBV21-1 and TRBJ1-5; the table's D call TRBD1 went unverified against the DNA. TRBV21-1 is described as a pseudogene. The length of the CDR3 is 14 residues.

This chain connects TRBV30 to TRBJ1-4; TRBD1 aligns across 10 bases. V lost 8 bases and J lost 3; bases outside the gene matches: 0. CDR3 size: 12 residues. Per the germline V gene, CDR1 is GTSNPN and CDR2 is SVGIG (reference sequence). In DNA, the CDR3 is TGTGCCGGACAGGGGGCTAATGAAAAACTGTTTTTT. It yields the protein CAGQGANEKLFF.

This chain connects TRBV5-1 to TRBJ2-7, with 7 bases identical to TRBD1. V lost 4 bases, J lost 3 bases, and 7 bases stayed unmatched. The CDR3 covers 14 residues. Germline CDR1 reads SGHRS; CDR2 reads YFSETQ. The CDR3 nucleotides are TGCGCCAGCAGCCTCCAGTGGACAGGCTACGAGCAGTACTTC. Its translation: CASSLQWTGYEQYF.

V is TRBV6-5 and J is TRBJ1-1; perhaps TRBD1 as D (5 bases). CDR1 and CDR2 from the germline V gene are MNHEY and SVGAGI. CDR3 length: 14 amino acids. Between the trimmed V and J ends, which lost 2 bases and 3 bases, there was a span of 10 bases. Here the CDR3 reads CASSYQGGYTEAFF. For the CDR3, the DNA is TGTGCCAGCAGTTACCAGGGCGGTTACACTGAAGCTTTCTTT.

The chain links TRBV6-5 to TRBJ1-2; D unclear. Looked up from germline, CDR1 is MNHEY and CDR2 is SVGAGI. Trimming pared 2 bases from V and 2 bases from J, leaving 3 bases between. The CDR3 covers 12 residues. The CDR3 reads CASSYDNYGYTF. The CDR3 nucleotides are TGTGCCAGCAGTTACGACAACTATGGCTACACCTTC.

This clone was recorded only once. The chain uses TRBV5-1 and TRBJ1-6; possibly TRBD1 for D (6 bases). Germline V gene data show CDR1 as SGHRS and CDR2 as YFSETQ. Trimming removed 2 bases from V and 13 bases from J, with 16 bases in between. This CDR3 spans 14 amino acids. CDR3 residues: CASSLLDRSGPLHF. In DNA form, the CDR3 reads TGCGCCAGCAGCTTATTAGACAGGTCCGGCCCCCTCCACTTT.

This chain connects TRBV5-1 to TRBJ2-2; no clear D. Germline CDR1 SGHRS, CDR2 YFSETQ. V gave up 6 bases and J gave up 3 bases, with 6 bases separating them. The CDR3 extends over 12 amino acids. The CDR3 reads CASKTYTGELFF. The CDR3 nucleotides read TGCGCCAGCAAGACTTACACCGGGGAGCTGTTTTTT.

This clone appeared a single time. V gene TRBV10-3 combines with J gene TRBJ2-3, with D perhaps TRBD1 or TRBD2 (5 bases each). V was shortened by 6 bases and J by 3 bases, with 16 bases between the two germline ends. The V gene's germline CDR1 is ENHRY and CDR2 SYGVKD. This CDR3 has 15 amino acids. CDR3 bases: TGTGCCATCAGAGGGGAGCCCCAAATGACAGATACGCAGTATTTT. Its translation: CAIRGEPQMTDTQYF.

The chain recombines TRBV5-1 with TRBJ2-5, with TRBD2 identical over 8 bases. The trim removed 7 bases at V and 2 bases at J, leaving 4 bases unmatched. This CDR3 has 13 amino acids. The V gene's germline CDR1 is SGHRS and CDR2 YFSETQ. CDR3 amino acids: CASATSGQETQYF. The CDR3 nucleotides are TGCGCCAGCGCAACTAGCGGTCAAGAGACCCAGTACTTC.

This chain links TRBV6-6 with TRBJ2-2; 10 bases match TRBD2. Trimming at V came to 0 bases and at J to 6 bases, leaving 4 bases not matched to a gene. The CDR3 loop spans 16 amino acids. Germline CDR1 MNHNY, CDR2 SVGAGI (reference sequence). The CDR3 sequence: CASSYSLAGDPGELFF. CDR3 nucleotide sequence: TGTGCCAGCAGTTACTCTCTAGCGGGGGATCCCGGGGAGCTGTTTTTT.

The CDR3 DNA reads TGTGCCAGCAGTGCTAACAGGGTGGCTAAAGAGACCCAGTACTTC. Its protein is CASSANRVAKETQYF. The gene calls are TRBV2 and TRBJ2-5, with D possibly TRBD1 on 6 matching bases. Germline CDR1 reads SNHLY; CDR2 reads FYNNEI. The CDR3 contains 15 residues. V was shortened by 4 bases and J by 3 bases, with 15 bases between the two germline ends.

V gene TRBV7-6 combines with J gene TRBJ1-6, with 7 nucleotides matching TRBD1. The CDR3 is 14 amino acids. Germline V gene lookup returns CDR1 SGHVS and CDR2 FNYEAQ. V was pared by 5 bases and J by 4 bases, with 2 bases of the junction left unmatched. CDR3 coding DNA: TGTGCCAGCAGCCTACAGGGGTATAATTCACCCCTCCACTTT. Its protein product is CASSLQGYNSPLHF.

This rearrangement joins TRBV2 to TRBJ2-1; D is ambiguous. CDR1 is SNHLY and CDR2 is FYNNEI in the germline V gene. The CDR3 has 16 residues. V gave up 6 bases and J gave up 0 bases, with 15 bases separating them. CDR3 DNA: TGTGCCAGCAGCGTCGGTCTTTCCTACTCCTACAATGAGCAGTTCTTC. Its protein is CASSVGLSYSYNEQFF.

This clone was seen more than once but under ten times. This rearrangement joins TRBV2 to TRBJ1-1, with 10 bases aligning to TRBD1. After removal of 5 bases from V and 10 bases from J, the junction contained 10 bases not matched to a gene. Germline values: CDR1 SNHLY, CDR2 FYNNEI. The CDR3 loop spans 14 amino acids. The CDR3 sequence is CASSSNRDRGRAFF. In DNA, the CDR3 is TGTGCCAGCAGTTCTAACCGGGACAGGGGTCGAGCTTTCTTT.

This clone is a singleton in its sample. The chain carries TRBV6-1 and TRBJ1-2, with D possibly TRBD1 on 5 matching bases. Trimming left V 6 bases short and J 0 bases short, with 14 bases between. Germline V CDR1 and CDR2: MNHNS, SASEGT. The CDR3 has 15 residues. The CDR3 coding sequence is TGTGCCAGCAGCCACCCCAGGGCTGCTAACTATGGCTACACCTTC. As protein: CASSHPRAANYGYTF.

This clone was seen a few times. This chain uses TRBV5-1 with TRBJ1-1; TRBD1 matches 7 bases. V lost 5 bases to trimming and J lost 7 bases; unmatched junction nucleotides: 8. The CDR3 spans 13 residues. Germline CDR1 is SGHRS and CDR2 is YFSETQ. DNA for the CDR3: TGCGCCAGCAGTCCCGACAGGGACTATGAAGCTTTCTTT. As protein: CASSPDRDYEAFF.

J is TRBJ2-6 and V is TRBV2; no definite D call. V lost 2 bases and J lost 12, with 11 bases in between. The germline V gene has CDR1 SNHLY and CDR2 FYNNEI. The CDR3 sequence is 13 residues long. DNA for the CDR3: TGTGCCAGCAGTGAACGGGCCCCCAGCGTCCTGACTTTC. Its translation: CASSERAPSVLTF.

This clone was observed a single time. The genes are TRBV7-9 and TRBJ1-1; perhaps TRBD1 as D (5 bases). The ends were cut back, 4 bases at V and 10 bases at J, with 13 bases in the middle. In germline, CDR1 is SEHNR, CDR2 FQNEAQ (reference sequence). The CDR3 has 12 residues. CDR3 DNA: TGTGCCAGCAGCTCAGACACCCAGGGAGCTTTCTTT. Residues: CASSSDTQGAFF.

The gene calls are TRBV5-6 and TRBJ1-4; 7 nucleotides align to TRBD1. Germline CDR1 reads SGHDT; CDR2 reads YYEEEE. Germline trimming cut 0 bases from V and 4 bases from J; bases unmatched to any gene: 3. This CDR3 spans 15 amino acids. CDR3 bases: TGTGCCAGCAGCTTGGCCGGACAGGTTAATGAAAAACTGTTTTTT. Encoded protein: CASSLAGQVNEKLFF. The variable domain in full, completed from reference TRBV5-6 and TRBJ1-4, reads DAGVTQSPTHLIKTRGQQVTLRCSPKSGHDTVSWYQQALGQGPQFIFQYYEEEERQRGNFPDRFSGHQFPNYSSELNVNALLLGDSALYLCASSLAGQVNEKLFFGSGTQLSVL.

This chain uses TRBV5-1 with TRBJ2-1, with TRBD2 identical over 11 bases. The CDR3 is 17 amino acids. Germline CDR1 is SGHRS and CDR2 is YFSETQ. V was clipped by 3 bases and J by 0 bases; unmatched bases: 5. The CDR3 loop reads CASSWGLADSSYNEQFF. As DNA, the CDR3 is TGCGCCAGCAGCTGGGGACTAGCGGATAGCTCCTACAATGAGCAGTTCTTC.